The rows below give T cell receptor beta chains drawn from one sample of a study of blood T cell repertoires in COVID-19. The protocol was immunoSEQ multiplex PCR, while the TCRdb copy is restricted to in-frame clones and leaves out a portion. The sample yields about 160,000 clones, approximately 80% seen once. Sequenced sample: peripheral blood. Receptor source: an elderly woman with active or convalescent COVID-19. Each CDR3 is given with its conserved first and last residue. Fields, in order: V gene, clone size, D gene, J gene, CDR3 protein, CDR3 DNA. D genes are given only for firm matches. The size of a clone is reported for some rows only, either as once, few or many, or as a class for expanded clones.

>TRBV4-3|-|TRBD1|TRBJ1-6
CASSQGQGKNSPLHF
TGCGCCAGCAGCCAAGGACAGGGAAAAAATTCACCCCTCCACTTT
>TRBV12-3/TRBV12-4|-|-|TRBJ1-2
CASTPTEWHGYTF
TGTGCCAGCACCCCGACAGAGTGGCATGGCTACACCTTC
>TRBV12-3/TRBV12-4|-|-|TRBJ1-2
CASSRSYGYTF
TGTGCCAGCAGCAGATCCTATGGCTACACCTTC
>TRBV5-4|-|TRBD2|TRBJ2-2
CASSERRGVENGELFF
TGTGCCAGCAGCGAGCGGCGGGGGGTCGAGAACGGGGAGCTGTTTTTT
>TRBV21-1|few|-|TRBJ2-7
CASSSRGAYEQYF
TGTGCCAGCAGTAGCAGGGGCGCCTACGAGCAGTACTTC
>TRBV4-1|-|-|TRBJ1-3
CASSQGAGNTIYF
TGCGCCAGCAGCCAGGGCGCAGGAAACACCATATATTTT
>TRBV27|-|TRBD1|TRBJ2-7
CASSWTGAYEQYF
TGTGCCAGCAGCTGGACAGGAGCCTACGAGCAGTACTTC
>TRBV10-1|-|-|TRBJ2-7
CASTQGLDEQYF
TGCGCCAGCACCCAGGGTCTGGACGAGCAGTACTTC
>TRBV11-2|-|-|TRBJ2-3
CASSLDLDTQYF
TGTGCCAGCAGCTTAGATCTGGATACGCAGTATTTT
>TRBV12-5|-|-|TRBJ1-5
CAPRGAFSNQPQHF
TGTGCTCCTCGAGGCGCATTTAGCAATCAGCCCCAGCATTTT
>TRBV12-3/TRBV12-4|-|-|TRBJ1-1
CASSPRQGGEAFF
TGTGCCAGCAGCCCAAGACAAGGGGGTGAAGCTTTCTTT
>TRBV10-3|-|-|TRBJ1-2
CAITTGTNYGYTF
TGTGCCATCACGACAGGAACCAACTATGGCTACACCTTC
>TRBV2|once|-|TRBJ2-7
CASSYGGYSYEQYF
TGTGCCAGCAGCTACGGGGGTTACTCCTACGAGCAGTACTTC
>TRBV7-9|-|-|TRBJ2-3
CASSLILGRDTQYF
TGTGCCAGCAGCTTAATTCTAGGTAGAGATACGCAGTATTTT
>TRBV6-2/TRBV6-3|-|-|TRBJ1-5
CASSYFRGMGNQPQHF
TGTGCCAGCAGTTACTTTAGAGGGATGGGCAATCAGCCCCAGCATTTT
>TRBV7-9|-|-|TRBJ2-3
CASSTGLTLTDTQYF
TGTGCCAGCAGTACCGGACTGACCCTCACAGATACGCAGTATTTT
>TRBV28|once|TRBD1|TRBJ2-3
CASSPRDRLFSGQYF
TGTGCCAGCAGCCCGAGGGACAGGCTGTTTAGTGGGCAGTATTTT
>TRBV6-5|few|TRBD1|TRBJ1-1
CASSYGGRGQSEAFF
TGTGCCAGCAGTTACGGGGGCAGGGGGCAGAGTGAAGCTTTCTTT
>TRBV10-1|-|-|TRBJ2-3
CASSESIRGTQYF
TGCGCCAGCAGTGAGTCGATTAGGGGGACGCAGTATTTT
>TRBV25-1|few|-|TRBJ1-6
CASGGDYNSPLHF
TGTGCCAGCGGAGGTGACTATAATTCACCCCTCCACTTT
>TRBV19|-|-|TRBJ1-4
CATSDSFATNEKLFF
TGTGCCACATCGGACAGCTTTGCAACTAATGAAAAACTGTTTTTT
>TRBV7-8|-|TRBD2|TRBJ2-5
CASSPGTSVSQTQYF
TGTGCCAGCAGCCCCGGGACTAGTGTATCTCAGACCCAGTACTTC
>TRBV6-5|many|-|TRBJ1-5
CASRGQNSNQPQHF
TGTGCCAGCCGCGGACAGAATAGCAATCAGCCCCAGCATTTT
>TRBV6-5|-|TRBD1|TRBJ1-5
CASSPGQPNQPQHF
TGTGCCAGCAGCCCGGGACAGCCAAATCAGCCCCAGCATTTT
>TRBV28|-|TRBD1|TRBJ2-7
CASSTGAYEQYF
TGTGCCAGCAGTACAGGGGCCTACGAGCAGTACTTC
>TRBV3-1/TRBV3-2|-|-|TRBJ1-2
CASSQLGEGYTF
TGTGCCAGCAGCCAGCTGGGCGAGGGCTACACCTTC
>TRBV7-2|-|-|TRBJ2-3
CASILGGSADTQYF
TGTGCCAGCATCCTAGGGGGTTCAGCAGATACGCAGTATTTT
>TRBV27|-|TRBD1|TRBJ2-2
CASSSARTGVTGELFF
TGTGCCAGCAGTTCCGCCCGGACAGGGGTCACCGGGGAGCTGTTTTTT
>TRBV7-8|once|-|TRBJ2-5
CASSFTGSETQYF
TGTGCCAGCAGCTTTACAGGGTCGGAGACCCAGTACTTC
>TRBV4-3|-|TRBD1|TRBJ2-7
CASSLDRGIAYEQYF
TGCGCCAGCAGCCTGGACAGGGGGATAGCCTACGAGCAGTACTTC
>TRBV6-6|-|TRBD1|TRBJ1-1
CATGRGVDRGPEAFF
TGTGCCACCGGTCGGGGAGTGGACAGGGGGCCGGAAGCTTTCTTT
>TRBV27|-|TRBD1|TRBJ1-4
CASSQGASKLFF
TGTGCCAGCAGCCAGGGGGCGTCGAAACTGTTTTTT
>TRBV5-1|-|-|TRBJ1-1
CASSLASGGSTGKAEAFF
TGCGCCAGCAGCTTGGCCTCCGGGGGTTCGACGGGGAAGGCTGAAGCTTTCTTT
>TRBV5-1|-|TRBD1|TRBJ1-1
CASSPEGQAYTEAFF
TGCGCCAGCAGCCCCGAGGGACAGGCGTACACTGAAGCTTTCTTT
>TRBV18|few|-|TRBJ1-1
CASSQTQRGDTEAFF
TGTGCCAGCTCACAAACCCAGCGGGGTGACACTGAAGCTTTCTTT
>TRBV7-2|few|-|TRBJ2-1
CASSLINEQFF
TGTGCCAGCAGCTTAATAAATGAGCAGTTCTTC
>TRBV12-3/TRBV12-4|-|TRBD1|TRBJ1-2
CASSPGGSGYTF
TGTGCCAGCAGCCCAGGGGGTAGTGGCTACACCTTC
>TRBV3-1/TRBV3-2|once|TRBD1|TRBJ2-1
CASSHAGGHEQFF
TGTGCCAGCAGCCACGCAGGGGGCCATGAGCAGTTCTTC
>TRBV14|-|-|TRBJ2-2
CASSPQGRATGELFF
TGTGCCAGCAGCCCCCAGGGCAGAGCCACCGGGGAGCTGTTTTTT
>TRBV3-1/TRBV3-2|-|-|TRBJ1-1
CASSVRDSQGRAFF
TGTGCCAGCAGCGTCCGGGACTCCCAAGGGAGAGCTTTCTTT
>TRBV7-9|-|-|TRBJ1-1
CASSRGGGLNTEAFF
TGTGCCAGCAGCAGGGGAGGGGGATTGAACACTGAAGCTTTCTTT
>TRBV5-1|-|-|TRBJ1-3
CASSLDAGPANGNTIYF
TGCGCCAGCAGCTTGGACGCAGGGCCGGCGAACGGAAACACCATATATTTT
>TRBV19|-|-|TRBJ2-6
CASSTGDRSSGANVLTF
TGTGCCAGTAGTACGGGGGACAGATCCTCTGGGGCCAACGTCCTGACTTTC
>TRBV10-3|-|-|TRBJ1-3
CATESSGNTIYF
TGTGCCACTGAGAGCTCTGGAAACACCATATATTTT
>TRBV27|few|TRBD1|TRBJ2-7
CASSLDRDSYEQYF
TGTGCCAGCAGTCTAGACAGGGATTCCTACGAGCAGTACTTC
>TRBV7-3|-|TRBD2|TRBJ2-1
CASSPLAGVGNEQFF
TGTGCCAGCAGCCCACTAGCGGGGGTCGGGAATGAGCAGTTCTTC
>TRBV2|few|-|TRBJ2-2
CASREDSFYTGELFF
TGTGCCAGCAGGGAGGACAGTTTCTACACCGGGGAGCTGTTTTTT
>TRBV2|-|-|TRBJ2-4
CASTEGGSKNIQYF
TGTGCCAGCACCGAAGGGGGATCCAAAAACATTCAGTACTTC
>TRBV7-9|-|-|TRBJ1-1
CASRSDTEAFF
TGTGCCAGCAGATCGGACACTGAAGCTTTCTTT
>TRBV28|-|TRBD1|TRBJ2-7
CASSSGDRTTFEQYF
TGTGCCAGCAGTTCCGGGGACAGAACAACGTTCGAGCAGTACTTC
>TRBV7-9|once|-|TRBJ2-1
CASSSEGNEQFF
TGTGCCAGCAGCTCAGAGGGAAATGAGCAGTTCTTC
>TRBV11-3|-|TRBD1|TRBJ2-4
CASGTGKDIQYF
TGTGCCAGTGGGACAGGGAAGGACATTCAGTACTTC
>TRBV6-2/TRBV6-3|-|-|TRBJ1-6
CASSDPDTYSPLHF
TGTGCCAGCAGTGACCCGGACACTTATTCACCCCTCCACTTT
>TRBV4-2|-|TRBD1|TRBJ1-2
CASTRAGTGGGYGYTF
TGTGCCAGCACCAGGGCCGGGACAGGGGGCGGCTATGGCTACACCTTC
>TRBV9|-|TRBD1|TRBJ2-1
CASSATGGTYNEQFF
TGTGCCAGCAGCGCAACAGGGGGCACCTACAATGAGCAGTTCTTC
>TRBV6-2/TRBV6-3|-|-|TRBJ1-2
CASSLSSGYGYTF
TGTGCCAGCAGTTTAAGTTCAGGGTATGGCTACACCTTC
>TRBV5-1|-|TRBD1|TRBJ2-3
CASSPRTGHLGTATDTQYF
TGCGCCAGCAGCCCGAGGACAGGGCATTTAGGCACCGCCACAGATACGCAGTATTTT
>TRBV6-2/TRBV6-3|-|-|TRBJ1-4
CASSDWTQGSNEKLFF
TGTGCCAGCAGTGACTGGACACAGGGAAGTAATGAAAAACTGTTTTTT
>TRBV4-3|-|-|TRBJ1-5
CASSQAYSSNQPQHF
TGCGCCAGCAGCCAAGCTTACTCTTCCAATCAGCCCCAGCATTTT
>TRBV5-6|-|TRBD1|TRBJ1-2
CASSWMGAGTGYGYTF
TGTGCCAGCAGCTGGATGGGGGCCGGGACAGGGTATGGCTACACCTTC